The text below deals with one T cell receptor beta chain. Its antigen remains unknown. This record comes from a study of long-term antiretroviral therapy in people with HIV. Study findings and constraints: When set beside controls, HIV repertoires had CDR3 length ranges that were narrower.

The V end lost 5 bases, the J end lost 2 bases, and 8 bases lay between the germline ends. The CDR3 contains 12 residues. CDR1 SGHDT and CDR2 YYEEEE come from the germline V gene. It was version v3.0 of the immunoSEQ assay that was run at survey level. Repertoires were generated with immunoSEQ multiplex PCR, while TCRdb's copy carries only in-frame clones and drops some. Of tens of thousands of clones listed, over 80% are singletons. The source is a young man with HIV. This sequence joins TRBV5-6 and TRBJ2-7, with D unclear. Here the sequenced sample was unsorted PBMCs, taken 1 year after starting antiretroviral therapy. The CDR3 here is CASSSRPYEQYF. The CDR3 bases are TGTGCCAGCAGTTCCCGACCCTACGAGCAGTACTTC.